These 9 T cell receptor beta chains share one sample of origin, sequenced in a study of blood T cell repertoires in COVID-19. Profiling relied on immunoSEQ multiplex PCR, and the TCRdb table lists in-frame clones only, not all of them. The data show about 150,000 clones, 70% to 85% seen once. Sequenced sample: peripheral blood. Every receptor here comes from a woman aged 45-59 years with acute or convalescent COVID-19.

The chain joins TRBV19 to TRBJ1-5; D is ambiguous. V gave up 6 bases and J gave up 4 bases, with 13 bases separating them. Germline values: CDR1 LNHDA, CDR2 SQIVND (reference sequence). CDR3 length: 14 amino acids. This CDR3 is CASSGEVRNQPQHF. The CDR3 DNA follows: TGTGCCAGTAGCGGGGAAGTAAGGAATCAGCCCCAGCATTTT.

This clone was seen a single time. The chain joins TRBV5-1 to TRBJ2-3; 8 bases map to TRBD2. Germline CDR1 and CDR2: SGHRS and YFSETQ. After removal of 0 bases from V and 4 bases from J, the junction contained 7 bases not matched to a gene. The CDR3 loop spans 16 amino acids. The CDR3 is CASSLGGQRESDTQYF. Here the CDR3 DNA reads TGCGCCAGCAGCTTGGGAGGTCAGCGGGAGTCAGATACGCAGTATTTT.

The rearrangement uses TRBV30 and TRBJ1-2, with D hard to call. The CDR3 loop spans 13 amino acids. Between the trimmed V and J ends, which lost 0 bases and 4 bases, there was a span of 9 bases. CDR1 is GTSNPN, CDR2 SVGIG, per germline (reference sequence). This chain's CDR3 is CAWSVTVGYGYTF. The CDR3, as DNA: TGTGCCTGGAGTGTAACGGTCGGCTATGGCTACACCTTC.

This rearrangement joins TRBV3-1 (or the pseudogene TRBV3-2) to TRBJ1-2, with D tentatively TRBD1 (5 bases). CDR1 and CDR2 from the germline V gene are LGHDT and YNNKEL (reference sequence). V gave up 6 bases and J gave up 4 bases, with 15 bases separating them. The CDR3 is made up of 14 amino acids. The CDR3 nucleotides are TGTGCCAGCAGTGGAGGGGTTTTGGGCTATGGCTACACCTTC. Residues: CASSGGVLGYGYTF.

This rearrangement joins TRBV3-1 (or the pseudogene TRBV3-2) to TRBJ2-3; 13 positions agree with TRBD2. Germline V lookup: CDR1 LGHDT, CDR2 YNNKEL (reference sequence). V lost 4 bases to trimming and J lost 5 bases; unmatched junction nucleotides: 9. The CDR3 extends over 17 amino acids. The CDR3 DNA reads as TGTGCCAGCAGCCCCCTCACTAGCGGGGGGGCCATAGATACGCAGTATTTT. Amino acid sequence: CASSPLTSGGAIDTQYF.

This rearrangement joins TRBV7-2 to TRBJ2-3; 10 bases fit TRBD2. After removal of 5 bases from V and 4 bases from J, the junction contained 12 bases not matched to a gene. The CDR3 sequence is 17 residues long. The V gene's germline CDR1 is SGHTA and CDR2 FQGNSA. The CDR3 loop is CASSPRISGRFSDTQYF. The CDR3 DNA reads TGTGCCAGCAGCCCGAGAATTAGCGGGAGGTTTTCAGATACGCAGTATTTT.

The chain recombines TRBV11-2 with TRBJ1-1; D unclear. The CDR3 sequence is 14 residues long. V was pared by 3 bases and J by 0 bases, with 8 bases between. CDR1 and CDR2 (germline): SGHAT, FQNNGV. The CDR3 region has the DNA TGTGCCAGCAGCTTTTTTGCGTTGAACACTGAAGCTTTCTTT. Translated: CASSFFALNTEAFF.

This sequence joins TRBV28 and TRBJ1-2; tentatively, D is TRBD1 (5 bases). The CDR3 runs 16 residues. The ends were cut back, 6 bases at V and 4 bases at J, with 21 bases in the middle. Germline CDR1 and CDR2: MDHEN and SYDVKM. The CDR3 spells CASSSRGIPPPYGYTF. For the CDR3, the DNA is TGTGCCAGCAGCTCTCGGGGGATCCCTCCGCCCTATGGCTACACCTTC.

CDR3 bases: TGTGCCAGCAGTTCCGGAGGACCGCTCACTGAAGCTTTCTTT. This translates into CASSSGGPLTEAFF. This chain connects TRBV28 to TRBJ1-1; D not certain. The CDR3 sequence is 14 residues long. Germline CDR1 and CDR2: MDHEN and SYDVKM. Trimming took off 4 bases at V and 4 bases at J, with 13 bases between the two ends.